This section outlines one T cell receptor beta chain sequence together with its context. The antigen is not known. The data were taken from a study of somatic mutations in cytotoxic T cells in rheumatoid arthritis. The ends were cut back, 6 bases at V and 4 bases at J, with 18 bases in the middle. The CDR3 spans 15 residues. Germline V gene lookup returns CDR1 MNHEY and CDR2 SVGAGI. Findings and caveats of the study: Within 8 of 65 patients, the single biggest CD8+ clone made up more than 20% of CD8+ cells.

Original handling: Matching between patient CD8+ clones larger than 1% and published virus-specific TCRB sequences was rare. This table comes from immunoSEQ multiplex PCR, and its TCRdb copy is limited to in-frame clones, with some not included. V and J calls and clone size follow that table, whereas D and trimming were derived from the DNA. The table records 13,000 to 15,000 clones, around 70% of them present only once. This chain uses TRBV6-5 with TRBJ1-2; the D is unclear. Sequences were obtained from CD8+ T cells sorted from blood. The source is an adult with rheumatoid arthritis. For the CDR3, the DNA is TGTGCCAGCAGCCAGAGCTCTGTATTATTCTATGGCTACACCTTC. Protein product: CASSQSSVLFYGYTF.